The 13 T cell receptor beta chains given below trace back to one sample, sequenced in a study of early T cells in non-severe SARS-CoV-2 infection. One entry per CDR3 protein, called by TCRdb with MiXCR from the 5' RACE reads. The sample lists 85,000 to 120,000 distinct CDR3 sequences, roughly 13% occurring once. Sequenced sample: whole blood. The receptors shown here come from an adult who was a healthcare worker with PCR-confirmed SARS-CoV-2 infection or an uninfected control (not recorded which).

The chain uses TRBV6-6 and TRBJ1-2, with D unclear. The CDR3 sequence is 13 residues long. Trimming stripped 6 bases from V and 4 bases from J, with 12 bases between. Germline CDR1 and CDR2: MNHNY and SVGAGI (reference sequence). DNA for the CDR3: TGTGCCAGCAGGAAGGAGGGCCTCTATGGCTACACCTTC. The encoded protein is CASRKEGLYGYTF.

This clonotype was counted at least ten times. The chain links TRBV6-5 to TRBJ2-1; D is perhaps TRBD1 (5 bases). Germline V gene data show CDR1 as MNHEY and CDR2 as SVGAGI. The CDR3 loop spans 16 amino acids. The V gene lost 0 bases and the J gene lost 7 bases, with 16 bases spanning the gap. CDR3 in amino acids: CASSYSTGSQGNEQFF. The CDR3, as DNA: TGTGCCAGCAGTTACTCTACCGGGTCTCAGGGAAATGAGCAGTTCTTC.

In its sample, this clonotype was seen many times. The chain links TRBV2 to TRBJ2-3; either TRBD1 or TRBD2 may fit D (5 bases each). This CDR3 is 14 amino acids long. Trimming took 8 bases from V and 6 from J, leaving 18 bases between them. CDR1 SNHLY and CDR2 FYNNEI come from the germline V gene. The CDR3 loop is CASEGSWGLDTQYF. The CDR3 DNA reads as TGTGCCAGCGAGGGGTCTTGGGGTTTGGATACGCAGTATTTT.

V is TRBV14 and J is TRBJ2-7, with a possible D match to TRBD1 (7 bases). Germline lookup yields CDR1 SGHDN and CDR2 FVKESK. Trimming took 4 bases from V and 2 from J, leaving 15 bases between them. CDR3 length equals 15 residues. The CDR3 sequence: CASSRLRGVTYEQYF. CDR3 bases: TGTGCCAGCAGCCGACTCAGGGGGGTGACCTACGAGCAGTACTTC.

Many counts were recorded for this clonotype. This rearrangement joins TRBV28 to TRBJ2-7; the match to TRBD2 covers 8 bases. V was clipped by 10 bases and J by 0 bases; unmatched bases: 5. The V gene's germline CDR1 is MDHEN and CDR2 SYDVKM. The CDR3 has 13 amino acids. CDR3 loop: CATLSGSSYEQYF. CDR3 in DNA: TGTGCCACCCTCAGCGGGAGCTCCTACGAGCAGTACTTC.

This clonotype was seen ten or more times. The chain combines TRBV29-1 with TRBJ2-3; D unclear. The CDR3 is made up of 13 amino acids. Germline CDR1 reads SQVTM; CDR2 reads ANQGSEA. V was cut by 4 bases and J by 0 bases, with 8 bases left in between. The CDR3 loop is CSVVASSTDTQYF. As DNA, the CDR3 is TGCAGCGTTGTCGCTTCTAGCACAGATACGCAGTATTTT.

This clonotype was seen at least ten times. The J gene is TRBJ2-3, the V gene TRBV20-1, with 14 bases matching TRBD2. After removal of 2 bases from V and 6 bases from J, the junction contained 10 bases not matched to a gene. The germline gives CDR1 DFQATT, CDR2 SNEGSKA (reference sequence). The CDR3 contains 17 residues. CDR3 in amino acids: CSARTRSGLAGEDTQYF. The CDR3 DNA is TGCAGTGCTAGAACACGCTCGGGACTAGCGGGAGAGGATACGCAGTATTTT.

V is TRBV10-2 and J is TRBJ1-2; D is ambiguous. The length of the CDR3 is 14 residues. The V end lost 3 bases, the J end lost 0 bases, and 8 bases lay between the germline ends. CDR1 is WSHSY, CDR2 SAAADI, per germline. The CDR3 nucleotides are TGCGCCAGCAGTGATTCACCCCCTAACTATGGCTACACCTTC. It encodes CASSDSPPNYGYTF.

The gene calls are TRBV7-9 and TRBJ2-5; D is uncertain. The CDR3 is 12 amino acids. The germline V gene has CDR1 SEHNR and CDR2 FQNEAQ (reference sequence). V was cut by 4 bases and J by 5 bases, with 8 bases left in between. The CDR3 spells CASSSISETQYF. CDR3 nucleotides: TGTGCCAGCAGCTCCATCTCGGAGACCCAGTACTTC.

This clonotype turned up a few times. The chain carries TRBV20-1 and TRBJ2-1; 8 bases map to TRBD1. The V segment lost 6 bases and the J segment 6 bases; nucleotides outside the gene matches: 7. In germline, CDR1 is DFQATT, CDR2 SNEGSKA (reference sequence). The CDR3 spans 13 residues. The CDR3 reads CSATTGAVNEQFF. CDR3 bases: TGCAGTGCAACGACAGGGGCAGTCAATGAGCAGTTCTTC.

The rearrangement joins TRBV29-1 to TRBJ1-1; the D gene is possibly TRBD1 (6 bases). This CDR3 contains 12 residues. CDR1 is SQVTM, CDR2 ANQGSEA, per germline. V was trimmed by 4 bases and J by 5 bases, leaving 11 bases between them. The CDR3 here is CSVAGDGTEAFF. In DNA, the CDR3 is TGCAGCGTTGCAGGGGACGGAACTGAAGCTTTCTTT.

This clonotype has ten or more counts. The gene calls are TRBV7-8 and TRBJ2-1; D ambiguous. The germline V and J ends were trimmed by 2 bases and 1 base, with 9 bases remaining between them. CDR1 and CDR2 from the germline V gene are SGHVS and FQNEAQ. This CDR3 has 15 amino acids. The CDR3 DNA is TGTGCCAGCAGCTTATTGTCCGGTTCCTACAATGAGCAGTTCTTC. This encodes CASSLLSGSYNEQFF.

This clonotype was seen at least ten times. V gene TRBV20-1 combines with J gene TRBJ1-3; D is possibly TRBD1 (5 bases). CDR1 is DFQATT and CDR2 is SNEGSKA in the germline V gene (reference sequence). The CDR3 loop spans 14 amino acids. V was clipped by 6 bases and J by 0 bases, with 12 bases between them. This CDR3 reads CSAQRQISGNTIYF. DNA of the CDR3: TGCAGTGCCCAACGACAGATCTCTGGAAACACCATATATTTT.